This TCR beta chain was captured by sequencing in a study of CD8+CD57+ T cells in acquired aplastic anemia. Genomic DNA acted as the template from which TCR beta VDJ combination and CDR3 sequence profiling were carried out. TCRdb called the reads again in MiXCR, with one record for every CDR3 protein. The table has just over 40,000 distinct CDR3 sequences, about 60% seen once; the top ten hold 45% to 65%. Individuals selected for sequencing had exhibited CD8+CD57+ cell expansion on flow cytometry. There were no patients without severe acquired aplastic anemia. There are 15 residues in the CDR3. Germline CDR1 is SNHLY and CDR2 is FYNNEI. Trimming shortened V by 10 bases and J by 2 bases, and 18 bases separated the two germline ends.

This chain links TRBV2 with TRBJ1-3; unclear D gene. This sequence originates from a human donor with aplastic anemia. Sample: sorted CD4+, CD8+, or CD8+CD57+ T cells (not recorded which) from PBMCs. Written as DNA, the CDR3 is TGTGCCACCCAAGCTCGGGGAGGGCCTGGAAACACCATATATTTT. Protein: CATQARGGPGNTIYF.